These 13 T cell receptor beta chains came from one sample sequenced in a study of blood T cell repertoires in COVID-19. Produced via immunoSEQ multiplex PCR; TCRdb's table is partial and in-frame only. The data contain over 150,000 clones, around four fifths of them singletons. Sequenced sample: peripheral blood. The receptor set was obtained from a man in his 70s with acute or convalescent COVID-19.

V gene TRBV9 combines with J gene TRBJ2-5; TRBD1 matches at 12 bases. The V and J ends lost 3 bases and 4 bases, in that order; junction bases with no gene match: 4. Germline assignment: CDR1 SGDLS and CDR2 YYNGEE. CDR3 length equals 15 residues. The CDR3 region has the DNA TGTGCCAGCAGCGCCGGGACAGGGGGCCCAGAGACCCAGTACTTC. It specifies CASSAGTGGPETQYF.

This rearrangement joins TRBV3-1 (or the pseudogene TRBV3-2) to TRBJ2-7; TRBD1 agrees at 7 bases. The length of the CDR3 is 13 residues. The junction had 4 bases not matched to a gene; V was cut back by 3 bases and J by 5 bases. Germline values: CDR1 LGHDT, CDR2 YNNKEL (reference sequence). CDR3 loop: CASSQTGSNEQYF. CDR3 nucleotide sequence: TGTGCCAGCAGCCAGACAGGGTCGAACGAGCAGTACTTC.

This clone occurred a few times. The chain combines TRBV25-1 with TRBJ2-5, with D maybe TRBD1 (5 bases). V lost 0 bases and J 2 bases, leaving 7 bases between the germline ends. The CDR3 is 14 residues long. Looked up from germline, CDR1 is MGHDK and CDR2 is SYGVNS. CDR3 region: CASSEYRQQETQYF. The CDR3 region has the DNA TGTGCCAGCAGTGAATATAGACAGCAAGAGACCCAGTACTTC.

The chain carries TRBV7-6 and TRBJ1-4; 7 bases agree with TRBD1. CDR1 and CDR2 from the germline V gene are SGHVS and FNYEAQ. This CDR3 region has 14 residues. V lost 4 bases to trimming and J lost 5 bases; unmatched junction nucleotides: 4. CDR3 sequence reads: CASSYAGGNEKLFF. In DNA form, the CDR3 reads TGTGCCAGCAGCTATGCAGGGGGGAATGAAAAACTGTTTTTT.

This clone showed up just a few times. This rearrangement joins TRBV11-2 to TRBJ1-2, with 7 bases that match TRBD1. J lost 8 bases, V lost 1 base, and 7 bases had no gene match. The CDR3 has 14 residues. The germline CDR1 and CDR2 sequences are SGHAT and FQNNGV. The CDR3 DNA is TGTGCCAGCAGCTTAGTGGGCAGGGGGTCCGGCTACACCTTC. Residues: CASSLVGRGSGYTF.

Written as DNA, the CDR3 is TGTGCCACCAGCATATTCAGGGCAACTAATGAAAAACTGTTTTTT. It is translated as CATSIFRATNEKLFF. The V call is TRBV15, the J call TRBJ1-4, with TRBD1 as a possible D gene (5 bases). Trimming stripped 4 bases from V and 0 bases from J, with 9 bases between. Germline V gene sequence: CDR1 LNHNV, CDR2 YYDKDF (reference sequence). The CDR3 runs to 15 residues. The full variable domain, with the rest looked up from reference TRBV15 and TRBJ1-4, is DAMVIQNPRYQVTQFGKPVTLSCSQTLNHNVMYWYQQKSSQAPKLLFHYYDKDFNNEADTPDNFQSRRPNTSFCFLDIRSPGLGDTAMYLCATSIFRATNEKLFFGSGTQLSVL.

This chain uses TRBV7-2 with TRBJ1-3; 7 bases line up with TRBD1. The CDR3 extends over 16 amino acids. Per germline, CDR1 SGHTA and CDR2 FQGNSA. Trimming cost V 5 bases and J 0 bases; bases outside gene matches: 7. The CDR3 coding sequence is TGTGCCAGCAGCGAGGGACAGTCCTTCTCTGGAAACACCATATATTTT. This gives the protein CASSEGQSFSGNTIYF.

This clone occurred a few times. This sequence joins TRBV30 and TRBJ1-6, with 7 bases identical to TRBD1. Germline values: CDR1 GTSNPN, CDR2 SVGIG (reference sequence). The CDR3 consists of 16 residues. V gave up 1 base and J gave up 9 bases; unmatched junction bases: 12. The CDR3 coding sequence is TGTGCCTGGAGTGATTTCGGCAGGGGGTTGCTTTCACCCCTCCACTTT. As protein: CAWSDFGRGLLSPLHF.

This chain joins TRBV10-3 and TRBJ1-1; 7 nucleotides match TRBD1. Germline loops: CDR1 ENHRY, CDR2 SYGVKD. The CDR3 loop spans 14 amino acids. V lost 10 bases to trimming and J lost 4 bases; unmatched junction nucleotides: 12. The CDR3 loop reads CATVGGPESTEAFF. The DNA of the CDR3 is TGTGCCACCGTAGGGGGCCCAGAGAGCACTGAAGCTTTCTTT.

V and J are TRBV6-4 and TRBJ2-1; D is ambiguous. CDR1 is MRHNA and CDR2 is SNTAGT in the germline V gene. V was shortened by 5 bases and J by 0 bases, with 11 bases between the two germline ends. This CDR3 comprises 15 residues. The chain's CDR3 is CASSTIVSSYNEQFF. The CDR3 bases are TGTGCCAGCAGTACAATCGTAAGCTCCTACAATGAGCAGTTCTTC.

V usage is TRBV5-8 and J usage is TRBJ2-2; the D gene is possibly TRBD1 (6 bases). V was clipped by 9 bases and J by 6 bases, with 18 bases between them. Germline CDR1 and CDR2: SGHTS and YDEGEE. CDR3 length: 14 residues. The CDR3 here is CANSPKTGSGELFF. In DNA, the CDR3 is TGTGCCAACTCACCCAAAACAGGGTCCGGGGAGCTGTTTTTT.

CDR3 region: CASSEAAGVGTEAFF. The CDR3 DNA reads TGTGCCAGCAGTGAAGCCGCAGGGGTGGGCACTGAAGCTTTCTTT. The gene calls are TRBV6-1 and TRBJ1-1; D is possibly TRBD1 (6 bases). This CDR3 has 15 residues. Germline lookup yields CDR1 MNHNS and CDR2 SASEGT. With 0 bases removed from V and 4 bases from J, the gap between germline ends came to 12 bases.

This clone was observed a handful of times. The gene calls are TRBV4-1 and TRBJ1-2, with TRBD1 as a possible D gene (5 bases). The CDR3 spans 16 residues. V gave up 3 bases and J gave up 3 bases, with 17 bases separating them. The germline CDR1 and CDR2 sequences are MGHRA and YSYEKL. The CDR3 loop is CASSQDAGPPDYGYTF. CDR3 nucleotides: TGCGCCAGCAGCCAGGATGCGGGACCACCGGACTATGGCTACACCTTC.